Each of the 21 T cell receptor beta chains below was sequenced from the same sample in a study of T cell responses to AZD1222 COVID-19 vaccine. Data came from immunoSEQ multiplex PCR; TCRdb stores just in-frame clones and leaves some out. Among fewer than 130,000 clones listed, 70% to 90% were seen once. This specimen consisted of peripheral blood, obtained on day 0 of AZD1222 vaccination. Source of these receptors: an adult in good health.

V and J are TRBV19 and TRBJ1-4; D unresolved. The CDR3 is 14 amino acids. The germline V gene encodes CDR1 LNHDA and CDR2 SQIVND (reference sequence). Trimming left V 1 base short and J 0 bases short, with 3 bases between. The CDR3, as DNA: TGTGCCAGTAGTATAGCCTCAACTAATGAAAAACTGTTTTTT. Translated: CASSIASTNEKLFF.

This clone was counted a single time. The chain is built from TRBV6-6 and TRBJ1-3; no clear D. CDR3 length equals 14 residues. Trimming cost V 6 bases and J 4 bases, with 13 bases left between them. CDR1 is MNHNY and CDR2 is SVGAGI in the germline V gene (reference sequence). CDR3 coding DNA: TGTGCCAGCAGGCCTCCCTCGGGAGGAAACACCATATATTTT. This encodes CASRPPSGGNTIYF.

The chain combines TRBV4-1 with TRBJ2-1; 13 bases match TRBD2. The CDR3 is 16 residues long. V gave up 2 bases and J gave up 7 bases; unmatched junction bases: 5. CDR1 MGHRA and CDR2 YSYEKL come from the germline V gene. This CDR3 is CASSQWTSGGSNEQFF. The DNA of the CDR3 is TGCGCCAGCAGCCAATGGACTAGCGGGGGAAGTAATGAGCAGTTCTTC.

V and J are TRBV2 and TRBJ1-1; D call uncertain. V was cut by 0 bases and J by 9 bases, with 8 bases left in between. Germline assignment: CDR1 SNHLY and CDR2 FYNNEI. The CDR3 loop spans 12 amino acids. Here the CDR3 reads CASSEAPWQAFF. DNA for the CDR3: TGTGCCAGCAGTGAAGCCCCTTGGCAAGCTTTCTTT.

This chain links TRBV9 with TRBJ1-1, with 12 bases aligning to TRBD1. This CDR3 has 15 amino acids. V lost 2 bases and J lost 5; bases outside the gene matches: 4. Germline V lookup: CDR1 SGDLS, CDR2 YYNGEE. This CDR3 is CASSVGTGGATEAFF. In DNA form, the CDR3 reads TGTGCCAGCAGCGTGGGGACAGGGGGCGCGACTGAAGCTTTCTTT. The full variable domain, with the rest looked up from reference TRBV9 and TRBJ1-1, is DSGVTQTPKHLITATGQRVTLRCSPRSGDLSVYWYQQSLDQGLQFLIQYYNGEERAKGNILERFSAQQFPDLHSELNLSSLELGDSALYFCASSVGTGGATEAFFGQGTRLTVV.

V is TRBV11-2 and J is TRBJ2-3; a possible D gene is TRBD2 (6 bases). Trimming left V 10 bases short and J 11 bases short, with 22 bases between. CDR1 SGHAT and CDR2 FQNNGV come from the germline V gene. The CDR3 runs to 13 residues. Here the CDR3 DNA reads TGTGCCACAGAGGGGCCGCAGGCGGGGTGGCAGTATTTT. Protein product: CATEGPQAGWQYF. The entire variable domain, with the rest obtained from reference TRBV11-2 and TRBJ2-3, is as follows: EAGVAQSPRYKIIEKRQSVAFWCNPISGHATLYWYQQILGQGPKLLIQFQNNGVVDDSQLPKDRFSAERLKGVDSTLKIQPAKLEDSAVYLCATEGPQAGWQYFGPGTRLTVL.

The V and J genes are TRBV7-3 and TRBJ2-7; D perhaps matches TRBD2 (6 bases). V lost 2 bases to trimming and J lost 2 bases, with 13 bases between them. The CDR3 spans 15 residues. Per the germline V gene, CDR1 is SGHTA and CDR2 is FQGTGA. CDR3 bases: TGTGCCAGCAGCTTAGGCGGGGCCCCCACCTACGAGCAGTACTTC. Translation: CASSLGGAPTYEQYF.

The chain joins TRBV29-1 to TRBJ2-5, with TRBD2 matching 7 bases. This CDR3 region has 13 residues. Germline CDR1 reads SQVTM; CDR2 reads ANQGSEA. V dropped 6 bases and J dropped 8; count of bases not matched to a gene: 12. CDR3 sequence: CSVAGRARGTQYF. The CDR3 region has the DNA TGCAGCGTGGCAGGGAGGGCCCGGGGTACCCAGTACTTC.

The chain joins TRBV10-2 to TRBJ2-7; 9 bases are a match to TRBD2. With V trimmed by 3 bases and J by 5 bases, 8 bases remained unmatched. CDR1 WSHSY and CDR2 SAAADI come from the germline V gene. This CDR3 region has 15 residues. The CDR3 reads CASSDVSGGSHEQYF. The CDR3 region has the DNA TGCGCCAGCAGTGATGTTAGCGGGGGAAGCCACGAGCAGTACTTC.

The count of this clone is one. This CDR3 reads CASREGQANTEAFF. The CDR3 nucleotides read TGCGCCAGCAGGGAAGGACAGGCGAACACTGAAGCTTTCTTT. The chain links TRBV5-1 to TRBJ1-1; the match to TRBD1 covers 7 bases. The CDR3 loop spans 14 amino acids. Germline V gives CDR1 SGHRS, CDR2 YFSETQ. J lost 1 base, V lost 5 bases, and 5 bases had no gene match.

This clone has just one count. The rearrangement joins TRBV27 to TRBJ1-2, with D perhaps TRBD1 (6 bases). Germline lookup yields CDR1 MNHEY and CDR2 SMNVEV (reference sequence). V was trimmed by 3 bases and J by 4 bases, leaving 18 bases between them. CDR3 length equals 16 residues. CDR3 sequence: CASSLTGTGPSYGYTF. DNA for the CDR3: TGTGCCAGCAGTTTGACGGGAACAGGGCCGTCCTATGGCTACACCTTC.

This sequence joins TRBV30 and TRBJ1-6; D unclear. With 5 bases removed from V and 14 bases from J, the gap between germline ends came to 10 bases. CDR1 is GTSNPN, CDR2 SVGIG, per germline (reference sequence). CDR3 size: 10 residues. CDR3 loop: CAWGSEALHF. The CDR3 coding sequence is TGTGCCTGGGGGTCCGAGGCCCTCCACTTT. The whole variable domain, filled in from reference TRBV30 and TRBJ1-6, reads SQTIHQWPATLVQPVGSPLSLECTVEGTSNPNLYWYRQAAGRGLQLLFYSVGIGQISSEVPQNLSASRPQDRQFILSSKKLLLSDSGFYLCAWGSEALHFGNGTRLTVT.

The CDR3 loop is CASSYSIEGLEQYF. CDR3 DNA: TGTGCCAGCAGTTACTCGATTGAGGGGTTGGAGCAGTACTTC. The chain couples TRBV6-2 or TRBV6-3 to TRBJ2-7, with D perhaps given as TRBD1 or TRBD2 (5 bases each). V was pared by 0 bases and J by 7 bases, with 13 bases between. Germline-derived CDR1 and CDR2 are MNHEY and SVGEGT. The CDR3 runs to 14 residues.

V usage is TRBV5-1 and J usage is TRBJ2-3; D possibly matches TRBD1 or TRBD2 (5 bases each). Germline CDR1 and CDR2: SGHRS and YFSETQ. The CDR3 runs 17 residues. The V and J ends lost 3 bases and 0 bases respectively, with 17 bases between them. CDR3 DNA: TGCGCCAGCAGCTGGGACCTGGACGCACCTAGCACAGATACGCAGTATTTT. Translated: CASSWDLDAPSTDTQYF.

The chain joins TRBV7-3 to TRBJ1-3; 8 nucleotides align to TRBD1. Unmatched junction bases numbered 7, after V lost 5 bases and J lost 4 bases. Per germline, CDR1 SGHTA and CDR2 FQGTGA. This CDR3 region has 15 residues. DNA of the CDR3: TGTGCCAGCAGCACAGGGACAGGCGGAGGAAACACCATATATTTT. Translated: CASSTGTGGGNTIYF.

The V gene is TRBV14, the J gene TRBJ2-3; tentatively, D is TRBD1 (5 bases). The V and J ends lost 0 bases and 6 bases respectively, with 13 bases between them. The CDR3 length is 15 residues. From germline, CDR1 is SGHDN and CDR2 FVKESK. The CDR3 nucleotides read TGTGCCAGCAGCCAAGATTCAGGGATAGGGGATACGCAGTATTTT. Its protein is CASSQDSGIGDTQYF.

CDR3 coding DNA: TGTGCCATCAGTGACCCCCATGGGGACAAAAACACTGAAGCTTTCTTT. Protein product: CAISDPHGDKNTEAFF. This chain connects TRBV10-3 to TRBJ1-1, with a tentative D call TRBD1 (6 bases). This CDR3 is 16 amino acids long. Trimming shortened V by 3 bases and J by 2 bases, and 16 bases separated the two germline ends. CDR1 and CDR2 from the germline V gene are ENHRY and SYGVKD.

The table lists this clone with a few counts. The chain links TRBV28 to TRBJ2-5; 8 bases map to TRBD2. CDR3 length equals 14 residues. Germline V gene data show CDR1 as MDHEN and CDR2 as SYDVKM. The J segment lost 9 bases and the V segment lost 6 bases, leaving 12 bases of the junction unmatched. In DNA form, the CDR3 reads TGTGCCAGCAGCGAGGCGGGAGGATGGGGGGCCCAGTACTTC. Its translation: CASSEAGGWGAQYF.

V is TRBV25-1 and J is TRBJ2-3; D gene unclear. The germline gives CDR1 MGHDK, CDR2 SYGVNS. The CDR3 has 14 residues. V lost 2 bases to trimming and J lost 5 bases, with 11 bases between them. For the CDR3, the DNA is TGTGCCAGCAGTGAAACCTGGGTAGGAGATACGCAGTATTTT. Translated: CASSETWVGDTQYF.

The rearrangement uses TRBV5-1 and TRBJ2-2; 7 nucleotides line up with TRBD1. The CDR3 is made up of 16 amino acids. J lost 2 bases, V lost 4 bases, and 8 bases had no gene match. CDR1 is SGHRS and CDR2 is YFSETQ in the germline V gene. The CDR3 is CASSISGTENTGELFF. The CDR3 DNA is TGCGCCAGCAGCATATCCGGGACAGAAAACACCGGGGAGCTGTTTTTT. Filled out from reference TRBV5-1 and TRBJ2-2, the complete variable domain reads KAGVTQTPRYLIKTRGQQVTLSCSPISGHRSVSWYQQTPGQGLQFLFEYFSETQRNKGNFPGRFSGRQFSNSRSEMNVSTLELGDSALYLCASSISGTENTGELFFGEGSRLTVL.

The chain recombines TRBV5-1 with TRBJ1-6; D unclear. This CDR3 has 13 residues. Germline V CDR1 and CDR2: SGHRS, YFSETQ. V was trimmed by 6 bases and J by 8 bases, leaving 12 bases between them. The CDR3 sequence: CASTTGKDSPLHF. The CDR3 nucleotides read TGCGCCAGCACTACGGGGAAGGATTCACCCCTCCACTTT.